Below, 22 T cell receptor beta chains from the same sample are listed, as sequenced in a study of T cell repertoires in cytomegalovirus infection. These TCRs are of unknown antigen specificity. TCRdb itself ran the reads through MiXCR, one entry per CDR3 protein. Here the sample spans fewer than 900,000 distinct CDR3 sequences, 25% to 35% being singletons. This material consisted of cultured CD8+ T cells from PBMCs, taken from culture after CMV antigen stimulation. The source is a human donor in good health (CMV status not recorded). Some clones in this sample may be carry-over from other donors' samples.

This clonotype came up many times. This chain joins TRBV7-8 and TRBJ1-1; D is undetermined. CDR3 size: 17 residues. Trimming removed 1 base at V and 6 bases at J, with 21 bases between. The V gene's germline CDR1 is SGHVS and CDR2 FQNEAQ. The CDR3 loop reads CASSLVGDWAVGAEAFF. As DNA, the CDR3 is TGTGCCAGCAGCTTAGTTGGGGATTGGGCCGTGGGCGCTGAAGCTTTCTTT.

This clonotype was observed a handful of times. This chain connects TRBV12-3 or TRBV12-4 to TRBJ1-4; the D is unclear. The CDR3 runs to 13 residues. The V gene lost 6 bases and the J gene lost 14 bases, with 19 bases spanning the gap. The CDR3 here is CASSPAGSLKLFF. DNA for the CDR3: TGTGCCAGCAGCCCCGCCGGGTCCCTGAAGCTGTTTTTT.

This clonotype turned up a few times. The chain couples TRBV11-3 to TRBJ2-5, with 12 bases that match TRBD2. The CDR3 extends over 16 amino acids. The V gene's germline CDR1 is SGHNT and CDR2 YENEEA. J lost 4 bases, V lost 4 bases, and 7 bases had no gene match. The CDR3: CASSSRLAGVRETQYF. The CDR3 DNA reads TGTGCCAGCAGCTCTCGACTAGCGGGAGTGAGAGAGACCCAGTACTTC.

The chain is built from TRBV16 and TRBJ1-1; unclear D gene. This CDR3 is 15 amino acids long. Trimming took 1 base from V and 3 from J, leaving 12 bases between them. Germline lookup yields CDR1 KGHSY and CDR2 FQNENV. The CDR3 bases are TGTGCCAGCAGCCAATACAGTCTAGGTTACACTGAAGCTTTCTTT. Its translation: CASSQYSLGYTEAFF.

J is TRBJ1-1 and V is TRBV29-1; D is unclear. Germline lookup yields CDR1 SQVTM and CDR2 ANQGSEA. The CDR3 consists of 11 residues. V shed 4 bases and J shed 10 bases, with 13 bases lying between them. CDR3 DNA: TGCAGCGTTGGATGGAGGGCGATAGCTTTCTTT. This encodes CSVGWRAIAFF.

The count of this clonotype is one. CDR3 sequence reads: CASSLSGGIDQPQHF. The CDR3 region has the DNA TGTGCCAGCAGCTTATCAGGGGGCATAGATCAGCCCCAGCATTTT. V usage is TRBV7-6 and J usage is TRBJ1-5; 8 bases align to TRBD1. Germline CDR1 and CDR2: SGHVS and FNYEAQ. V gave up 2 bases and J gave up 5 bases; unmatched junction bases: 5. There are 15 residues in the CDR3.

This clonotype was counted only a few times. The J gene is TRBJ1-2, the V gene TRBV6-6, with D tentatively TRBD1 (5 bases). CDR1 is MNHNY and CDR2 is SVGAGI in the germline V gene (reference sequence). The ends were cut back, 5 bases at V and 4 bases at J, with 17 bases in the middle. This CDR3 is 15 amino acids long. The DNA for the CDR3 is TGTGCCAGCAGTCCAGCCGTTTGGGGGGGCTATGGCTACACCTTC. Translation: CASSPAVWGGYGYTF.

This clonotype was recorded a few times. The rearrangement uses TRBV7-2 and TRBJ1-2, with D possibly TRBD1 on 6 matching bases. Germline CDR1 reads SGHTA; CDR2 reads FQGNSA. Trimming removed 2 bases from V and 0 bases from J, with 13 bases in between. This CDR3 is built from 16 residues. The chain's CDR3 is CASSLNSQGANYGYTF. The DNA for the CDR3 is TGTGCCAGCAGCTTAAACTCACAGGGCGCTAACTATGGCTACACCTTC.

V and J are TRBV27 and TRBJ2-1; TRBD1 matches at 7 bases. Germline V gene sequence: CDR1 MNHEY, CDR2 SMNVEV (reference sequence). CDR3 length: 17 amino acids. The V and J ends lost 3 bases and 5 bases, in that order; junction bases with no gene match: 13. Written as DNA, the CDR3 is TGTGCCAGCAGTTTCTTCCACCGGGACAGAGCTAACAATGAGCAGTTCTTC. Translation gives CASSFFHRDRANNEQFF.

This clonotype was counted between two and nine times. The chain combines TRBV19 with TRBJ2-1, with 9 bases identical to TRBD2. CDR1 and CDR2 (germline): LNHDA, SQIVND (reference sequence). This CDR3 comprises 15 residues. V was pared by 7 bases and J by 4 bases, with 8 bases of the junction left unmatched. The CDR3 DNA follows: TGTGCCAGTACTCCTGGGACTAGCATTTACAATGAGCAGTTCTTC. The encoded protein is CASTPGTSIYNEQFF.

This clonotype has only a few counts. The chain joins TRBV7-6 to TRBJ1-1; perhaps TRBD1 as D (5 bases). The CDR3 length is 16 residues. Germline CDR1 reads SGHVS; CDR2 reads FNYEAQ. V was trimmed by 4 bases and J by 0 bases, leaving 15 bases between them. In DNA, the CDR3 is TGTGCCAGCAGCTCCTCCGGGGGAGGGATGAACACTGAAGCTTTCTTT. Translation: CASSSSGGGMNTEAFF.

This clonotype has only a few counts. V usage is TRBV6-5 and J usage is TRBJ2-5; D is unclear. The CDR3 length is 14 residues. V dropped 0 bases and J dropped 6 bases, with 11 bases sitting between them. Germline V lookup: CDR1 MNHEY, CDR2 SVGAGI. This CDR3 is CASSYSDGPQTQYF. CDR3 in DNA: TGTGCCAGCAGTTACTCGGACGGTCCCCAGACCCAGTACTTC.

The rearrangement links TRBV5-4 to TRBJ2-1; 12 bases match TRBD2. This CDR3 comprises 14 residues. CDR1 is SGHNT and CDR2 is YYREEE in the germline V gene (reference sequence). The CDR3 DNA sequence: TGTGCAGCGGGACTAGCGGGCTCCTACAATGAGCAGTTCTTC. This sequence encodes CAAGLAGSYNEQFF. The full variable domain, rest sourced from reference TRBV5-4 and TRBJ2-1, is ETGVTQSPTHLIKTRGQQVTLRCSSQSGHNTVSWYQQALGQGPQFIFQYYREEENGRGNFPPRFSGLQFPNYSSELNVNALELDDSALYLCAAGLAGSYNEQFFGPGTRLTVL.

V is TRBV4-3 and J is TRBJ2-2; D is possibly TRBD1 or TRBD2 (5 bases each). CDR3 length: 15 amino acids. V was clipped by 0 bases and J by 3 bases, with 8 bases between them. The germline V gene has CDR1 LGHNA and CDR2 YSLEER. The DNA for the CDR3 is TGCGCCAGCAGCCAAGAAGGGACCTACACCGGGGAGCTGTTTTTT. Amino acid sequence: CASSQEGTYTGELFF.

The rearrangement joins TRBV2 to TRBJ2-3; 8 positions agree with TRBD1. The CDR3 consists of 15 residues. J gave up 4 bases and V 8 bases, and 11 bases lay outside the gene matches. Germline V lookup: CDR1 SNHLY, CDR2 FYNNEI. CDR3 residues: CASGYGQGFADTQYF. Written as DNA, the CDR3 is TGTGCCAGCGGTTACGGACAGGGCTTCGCAGATACGCAGTATTTT.

The chain is built from TRBV7-6 and TRBJ1-2; D remains ambiguous. Trimming stripped 4 bases from V and 2 bases from J, with 17 bases between. The CDR3 spans 16 residues. The germline V gene encodes CDR1 SGHVS and CDR2 FNYEAQ. The chain's CDR3 is CASSSHSDRRNYGYTF. In DNA form, the CDR3 reads TGTGCCAGCAGCTCCCACTCGGACCGTAGGAACTATGGCTACACCTTC.

This rearrangement joins TRBV27 to TRBJ2-2, with D possibly being TRBD2 (5 bases). CDR1 is MNHEY and CDR2 is SMNVEV in the germline V gene (reference sequence). V was clipped by 3 bases and J by 7 bases, with 6 bases between them. This CDR3 has 12 residues. The CDR3 DNA reads as TGTGCCAGCAGTTTTGCGGGCGGGGAGCTGTTTTTT. This gives the protein CASSFAGGELFF.

This clonotype has a count of ten or more. This chain links TRBV7-3 with TRBJ1-1; a possible D gene is TRBD1 (6 bases). Trimming cost V 5 bases and J 1 base, with 14 bases left between them. Per the germline V gene, CDR1 is SGHTA and CDR2 is FQGTGA. CDR3 length: 15 amino acids. CDR3: CASSPPGATNTEAFF. Written as DNA, the CDR3 is TGTGCCAGCAGCCCCCCAGGGGCGACGAACACTGAAGCTTTCTTT.

DNA of the CDR3: TGTGCCAGCAGCTCCGGGACAGCTATGAACACTGAAGCTTTCTTT. It yields the protein CASSSGTAMNTEAFF. The rearrangement links TRBV7-6 to TRBJ1-1; 7 bases agree with TRBD1. This CDR3 contains 15 residues. The germline gives CDR1 SGHVS, CDR2 FNYEAQ. After removal of 4 bases from V and 0 bases from J, the junction contained 5 bases not matched to a gene.

V and J are TRBV20-1 and TRBJ2-5; 9 nucleotides agree with TRBD2. CDR1 DFQATT and CDR2 SNEGSKA come from the germline V gene (reference sequence). This CDR3 contains 14 residues. The J segment lost 5 bases and the V segment lost 2 bases, leaving 6 bases of the junction unmatched. CDR3: CSARNLTSGETQYF. CDR3 nucleotide sequence: TGCAGTGCTAGAAACCTAACTAGCGGGGAGACCCAGTACTTC.

V and J are TRBV5-1 and TRBJ2-1; TRBD2 is a possible D gene (6 bases). V was shortened by 2 bases and J by 2 bases, with 14 bases between the two germline ends. Germline V CDR1 and CDR2: SGHRS, YFSETQ. The CDR3 extends over 16 amino acids. DNA of the CDR3: TGCGCCAGCAGCTTAGGAGGGGCTGGCCCCTACAATGAGCAGTTCTTC. It translates to CASSLGGAGPYNEQFF.

The chain joins TRBV27 to TRBJ1-6; D call uncertain. Germline V gene sequence: CDR1 MNHEY, CDR2 SMNVEV (reference sequence). The CDR3 has 13 amino acids. V was cut by 3 bases and J by 14 bases, with 14 bases left in between. The DNA of the CDR3 is TGTGCCAGCAGTTTTGGGCCCGGGTCGGCCCTCCACTTT. Translation gives CASSFGPGSALHF.